Reported below is one T cell receptor (beta chain). In its sample, this clonotype was seen a few times. Its binding antigen is unknown. Base qualities were left out, and no much larger clone turns up one base away. The library came from RACE. The sequencing machine was a NextSeq 500. During library preparation, unique molecular identifiers were attached to individual cDNA molecules so that TCRs could be counted in a quantitative, reproducible way. The published analysis was carried out like this. A median of about 87,000 TCRs per sample was observed, with a range of about 23,224 to 700,000. V, J and CDR3 annotation of the TCR reads was carried out using the Decombinator software suite. Every sample was subsampled to the same number of TCRs (28,000) for the PS versus PT1 abundance plots. TCRs were defined as expanded if absent before sensitization and observed at least eight times at the 2-week time point. TCRdb redid the processing of the public reads, applying fastp at Q25 and MiXCR, and retained in-frame beta chains. Merged by CDR3 protein, the rows form single entries marked with the most common genes and DNA. TCRdb, rather than the study authors, made the V and J calls. A total of 100,000 to 150,000 distinct CDR3 sequences appear in this sample, roughly 9% of them only once. The ten largest clones add up to roughly 2% of the sample.

This sample stems from a study of human T cells and chemical hapten exposure listed by TCRdb under 2021. For context, the study as a whole: Libraries were combined into a pool for sequencing, and differences in TCR yield between samples came mainly from small differences in library volumes within the pool. Each blood RNA sample was used to sequence both TCR alpha and TCR beta chains. In alopecia patients, the study followed how the peripheral blood TCR repertoire changed in vivo over primary and secondary sensitization to diphenylcyclopropenone (DPC), a hapten. Study-level results and caveats: DPC sensitization did not change the number of TCRs with a frequency above 1 in 1000, and there was no evidence of changes in global repertoire structure. Repeated subsampling changed both the strength of the expansion versus patch-test correlation and the threshold at which the correlation became significant.

Per the publication, the time point label means: healthy volunteer bleed at 2 weeks. Total RNA was extracted from unfractionated whole blood collected in Tempus Blood RNA tubes. Roughly five healthy volunteers were used as TCR sequencing controls and were bled at day 0, 2 weeks and 6 weeks. CDR1 and CDR2 were assigned from the germline V gene as SGDLS and YYNGEE. Trimmed from V: 3 bases; trimmed from J: 2 bases; junction bases lacking a gene match: 4. Including cysteine and phenylalanine, the CDR3 has 14 amino acids. Only the CDR3 DNA stays, 42 bases, in frame from base 1. The chain uses TRBV9 and TRBJ2-5; 7 junctional bases match TRBD1. Sequencing was done on a sample of whole blood. The TCR sequence derives from a male donor in good health. Some clones in this sample may be carry-over from other donors' samples. The nucleotide sequence reads as follows: TGTGCCAGCAGCGCAGGGACAGAACAAGAGACCCAGTACTTC. This is translated as CASSAGTEQETQYF.